This TCR beta chain was sequenced for a study of T cell repertoires in cytomegalovirus infection. Comment on this clonotype: Its antigen remains unidentified.

A single record per CDR3 protein comes from TCRdb applying MiXCR to the reads. The sample includes 700,000 to 850,000 distinct CDR3 sequences, around a third of them seen just once. The sequences come from cultured CD8+ T cells from PBMCs, collected from culture after CMV antigen stimulation. This clonotype was obtained from a human donor in good health (CMV status not recorded). Some clones in this sample may be carry-over from other donors' samples.

In DNA form, the CDR3 reads TGCGCCAGCAGCCGCGCTTCGGTTCGTACTACCGAGCAGTACTTC. It specifies CASSRASVRTTEQYF. The genes are TRBV5-1 and TRBJ2-7, with unresolved D. CDR3 size: 15 residues. V lost 4 bases and J lost 6, with 20 bases in between. Germline CDR1 reads SGHRS; CDR2 reads YFSETQ.